This TCR beta chain was identified in a study of human T cells and chemical hapten exposure. This clonotype was seen only a few times. Its antigen remains unidentified. Trimming took 6 bases from V and 5 from J, leaving 4 bases between them. The CDR3 extends over 11 amino acids. Germline CDR1 and CDR2: SNHLY and FYNNEI. Study outcomes and limitations: The number of TCRs above 1 in 1000 frequency did not change after DPC sensitization.

The library tagged each cDNA molecule with unique molecular identifiers. TCRdb re-called the RACE reads through MiXCR, storing one row per CDR3 protein. This table holds 60,000 to 80,000 distinct CDR3 sequences, about 6% found once. This sample's time point: healthy volunteer bleed at 6 weeks. Unfractionated whole blood yielded total RNA. Sequences were obtained from whole blood. The sequence was obtained from a female donor in good health. Some clones in this sample may be carry-over from other donors' samples. The chain links TRBV2 to TRBJ1-4; D remains unclear. The CDR3 spells CASSLNEKLFF. The CDR3 nucleotides are TGTGCCAGCAGCCTCAATGAAAAACTGTTTTTT.